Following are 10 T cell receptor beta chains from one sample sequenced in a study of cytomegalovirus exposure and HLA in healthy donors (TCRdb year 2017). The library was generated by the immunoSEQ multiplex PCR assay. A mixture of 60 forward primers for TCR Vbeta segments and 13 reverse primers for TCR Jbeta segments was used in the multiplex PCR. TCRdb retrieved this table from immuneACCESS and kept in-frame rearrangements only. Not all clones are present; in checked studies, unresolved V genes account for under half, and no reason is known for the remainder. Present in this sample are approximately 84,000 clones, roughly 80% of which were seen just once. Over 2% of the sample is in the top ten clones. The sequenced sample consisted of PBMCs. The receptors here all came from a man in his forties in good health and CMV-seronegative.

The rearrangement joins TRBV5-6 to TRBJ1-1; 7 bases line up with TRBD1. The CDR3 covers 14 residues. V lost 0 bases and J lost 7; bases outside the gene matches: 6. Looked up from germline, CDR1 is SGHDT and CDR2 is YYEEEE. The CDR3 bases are TGTGCCAGCAGCTTGGCAGCAGGGGGAGGTGAAGCTTTCTTT. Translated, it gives CASSLAAGGGEAFF.

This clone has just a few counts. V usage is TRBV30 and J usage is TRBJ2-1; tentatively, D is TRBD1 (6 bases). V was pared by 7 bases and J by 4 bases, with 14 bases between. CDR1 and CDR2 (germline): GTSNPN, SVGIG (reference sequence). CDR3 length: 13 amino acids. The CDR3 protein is CAFSWGLYNEQFF. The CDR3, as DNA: TGTGCCTTCAGTTGGGGGCTATACAATGAGCAGTTCTTC.

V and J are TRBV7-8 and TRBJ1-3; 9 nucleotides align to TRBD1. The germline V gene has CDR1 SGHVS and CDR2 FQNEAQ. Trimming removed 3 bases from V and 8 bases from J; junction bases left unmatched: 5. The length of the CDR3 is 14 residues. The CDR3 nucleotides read TGTGCCAGCAGCTTGGGGACAGGGCCGCACACCATATATTTT. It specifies CASSLGTGPHTIYF.

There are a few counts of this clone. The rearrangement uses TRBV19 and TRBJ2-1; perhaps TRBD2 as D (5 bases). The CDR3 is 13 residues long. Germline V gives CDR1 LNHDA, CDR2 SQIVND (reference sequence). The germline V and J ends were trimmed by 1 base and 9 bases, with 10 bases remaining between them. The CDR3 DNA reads TGTGCCAGTAGTATAGTAAGGGCGGGTGAGCAGTTCTTC. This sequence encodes CASSIVRAGEQFF.

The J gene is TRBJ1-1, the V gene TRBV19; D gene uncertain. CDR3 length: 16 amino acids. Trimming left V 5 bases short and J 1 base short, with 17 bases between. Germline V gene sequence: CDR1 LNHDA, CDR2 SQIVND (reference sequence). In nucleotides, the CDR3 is TGTGCCAGTAGTCTGTCACCAGGACTCGAGAACACTGAAGCTTTCTTT. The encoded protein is CASSLSPGLENTEAFF.

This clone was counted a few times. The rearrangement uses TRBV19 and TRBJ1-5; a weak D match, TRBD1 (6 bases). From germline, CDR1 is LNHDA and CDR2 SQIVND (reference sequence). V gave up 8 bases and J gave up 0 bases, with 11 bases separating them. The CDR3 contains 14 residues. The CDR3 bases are TGTGCCAGTGAGGGACAAATTAGCAATCAGCCCCAGCATTTT. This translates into CASEGQISNQPQHF.

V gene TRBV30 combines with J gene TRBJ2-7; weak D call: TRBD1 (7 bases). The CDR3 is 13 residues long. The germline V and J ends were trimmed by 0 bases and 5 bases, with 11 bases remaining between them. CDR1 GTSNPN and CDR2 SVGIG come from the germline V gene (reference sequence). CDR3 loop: CAWSVGGGDEQYF. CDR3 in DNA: TGTGCCTGGAGTGTAGGAGGGGGCGACGAGCAGTACTTC.

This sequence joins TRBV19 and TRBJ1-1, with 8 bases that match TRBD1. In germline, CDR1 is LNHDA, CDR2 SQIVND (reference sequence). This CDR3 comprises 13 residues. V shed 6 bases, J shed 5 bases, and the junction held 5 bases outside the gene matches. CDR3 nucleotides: TGTGCCAGTAGGGAACAGGGGGAAACTGAAGCTTTCTTT. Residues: CASREQGETEAFF.

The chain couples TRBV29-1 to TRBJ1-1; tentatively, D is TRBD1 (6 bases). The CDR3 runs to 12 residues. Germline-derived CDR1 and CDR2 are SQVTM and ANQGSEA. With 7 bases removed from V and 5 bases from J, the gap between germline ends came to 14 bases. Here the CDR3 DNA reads TGCAGCGGTCACAGGGAGAGGACTGAAGCTTTCTTT. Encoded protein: CSGHRERTEAFF. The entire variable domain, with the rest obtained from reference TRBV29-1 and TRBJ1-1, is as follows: SAVISQKPSRDICQRGTSLTIQCQVDSQVTMMFWYRQQPGQSLTLIATANQGSEATYESGFVIDKFPISRPNLTFSTLTVSNMSPEDSSIYLCSGHRERTEAFFGQGTRLTVV.

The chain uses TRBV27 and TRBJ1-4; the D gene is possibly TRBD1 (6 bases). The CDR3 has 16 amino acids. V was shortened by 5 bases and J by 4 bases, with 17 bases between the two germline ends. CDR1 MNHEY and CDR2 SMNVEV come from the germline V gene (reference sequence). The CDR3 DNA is TGTGCCAGCAGTCCCACGGCCGGGGGGCTTAATGAAAAACTGTTTTTT. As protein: CASSPTAGGLNEKLFF.